The clone carrying this T cell receptor (beta chain) occurred once. Its matching antigen is unknown. The protocol was immunoSEQ multiplex PCR, while the TCRdb copy is restricted to in-frame clones and leaves out a portion. The sample carries around 140,000 clones, 86% recorded once. This specimen belongs to a study of Ad26.COV2.S vaccination and SARS-CoV-2 variants. Germline CDR1 and CDR2: LGHNT and FRNRAP. This CDR3 comprises 14 residues. The ends were cut back, 1 base at V and 11 bases at J, with 17 bases in the middle. Findings of the study overall: CD8+ and CD4+ T cells specific for spike reportedly responded with substantial breadth after vaccination.

This clonotype originated in a human donor who had recovered from COVID-19. The input for sequencing was peripheral blood, taken after recovery from COVID-19. The chain employs TRBV12-5 and TRBJ1-1; TRBD1 is a possible D gene (6 bases). CDR3 loop: CASGLAYLRGTAFF. In DNA form, the CDR3 reads TGTGCTAGTGGTTTGGCCTACCTCAGGGGAACGGCTTTCTTT.